The 18 T cell receptor beta chains presented below share a single source sample, sequenced in a study of control samples from healthy donors and cancer patients. Sequenced by immunoSEQ multiplex PCR; TCRdb stores in-frame clones only, minus some. The table lists about 51,000 clones, approximately 80% of them singletons. Sequencing was done on a sample of blood. The receptors stem from a man aged 65 to 79 in good health.

The gene calls are TRBV29-1 and TRBJ2-1, with TRBD2 as a possible D gene (6 bases). Looked up from germline, CDR1 is SQVTM and CDR2 is ANQGSEA. V gave up 2 bases and J gave up 7 bases, with 15 bases separating them. This CDR3 spans 14 amino acids. For the CDR3, the DNA is TGCAGCGTTGAACGACTAGTAACGGTGAATGAGCAGTTCTTC. This gives the protein CSVERLVTVNEQFF.

The chain joins TRBV28 to TRBJ1-5; D call uncertain. The V gene lost 7 bases and the J gene lost 3 bases, with 7 bases spanning the gap. Germline V gene data show CDR1 as MDHEN and CDR2 as SYDVKM. The CDR3 has 12 residues. The CDR3 spells CASTEINQPQHF. The CDR3 DNA sequence: TGTGCCAGCACAGAAATCAATCAGCCCCAGCATTTT.

This clone was observed a few times. The chain joins TRBV28 to TRBJ1-5, with a tentative D call TRBD1 (5 bases). V shed 4 bases and J shed 2 bases, with 12 bases lying between them. In germline, CDR1 is MDHEN, CDR2 SYDVKM. The CDR3 is 15 amino acids. The CDR3 sequence is CASSSSRGGNQPQHF. In nucleotides, the CDR3 is TGTGCCAGCAGTTCCTCGCGGGGGGGCAATCAGCCCCAGCATTTT.

The chain recombines TRBV2 with TRBJ1-5, with D maybe TRBD1 (6 bases). This CDR3 region has 15 residues. Trimming took off 1 base at V and 6 bases at J, with 13 bases between the two ends. Germline V gene sequence: CDR1 SNHLY, CDR2 FYNNEI. The CDR3 nucleotides are TGTGCCAGCAGTGAAGGGGCAGGGGCGGGTCAGCCCCAGCATTTT. As protein: CASSEGAGAGQPQHF.

The chain has TRBV5-4 and TRBJ2-3; no definite D call. Germline CDR1 reads SGHNT; CDR2 reads YYREEE (reference sequence). This CDR3 contains 16 residues. V lost 3 bases and J 0 bases, leaving 14 bases between the germline ends. CDR3 in DNA: TGTGCCAGCAGCTCTACAGCGACGTCTAGCACAGATACGCAGTATTTT. Translated: CASSSTATSSTDTQYF.

This clone appeared once. This chain links TRBV2 with TRBJ2-7; 14 nucleotides line up with TRBD2. The germline V gene encodes CDR1 SNHLY and CDR2 FYNNEI. This CDR3 spans 16 amino acids. V lost 7 bases to trimming and J lost 4 bases; unmatched junction nucleotides: 9. The CDR3 region has the DNA TGTGCCAGCAACGACCAGACTAGCGGGGGGGAGTACGAGCAGTACTTC. Protein sequence: CASNDQTSGGEYEQYF.

J is TRBJ2-5 and V is TRBV15, with 7 bases lining up with TRBD1. The CDR3 runs to 14 residues. With 8 bases clipped from V and 3 bases from J, the junction kept 9 bases outside the gene matches. The germline CDR1 and CDR2 sequences are LNHNV and YYDKDF (reference sequence). The CDR3 region has the DNA TGTGCCACCGAGAACAGGGGTGTGGAAGAGACCCAGTACTTC. The encoded protein is CATENRGVEETQYF.

The chain combines TRBV10-2 with TRBJ2-6, with D uncertain. Germline loops: CDR1 WSHSY, CDR2 SAAADI. The CDR3 consists of 14 residues. V was clipped by 5 bases and J by 4 bases, with 9 bases between them. This CDR3 is CASSLMAGANVLTF. CDR3 nucleotide sequence: TGCGCCAGCAGTCTCATGGCAGGGGCCAACGTCCTGACTTTC.

The rearrangement joins TRBV9 to TRBJ2-1; D might be TRBD2 (6 bases). Germline CDR1 is SGDLS and CDR2 is YYNGEE. Deletions cut 0 bases from V and 3 bases from J, with 10 bases between. The length of the CDR3 is 15 residues. Written as DNA, the CDR3 is TGTGCCAGCAGCGTAGACGACGGGAGCTACAATGAGCAGTTCTTC. Translated, it gives CASSVDDGSYNEQFF.

J is TRBJ1-2 and V is TRBV20-1; no clear D gene. The CDR3 extends over 11 amino acids. Deletions cut 4 bases from V and 4 bases from J, with 7 bases between. The germline V gene has CDR1 DFQATT and CDR2 SNEGSKA (reference sequence). The chain's CDR3 is CSAIQSYGYTF. The CDR3 nucleotides are TGCAGTGCTATACAGAGCTATGGCTACACCTTC.

The chain couples TRBV25-1 to TRBJ1-4; D call uncertain. The CDR3 is made up of 15 amino acids. Germline CDR1 reads MGHDK; CDR2 reads SYGVNS. V lost 0 bases, J lost 5 bases, and 10 bases lay in between. CDR3 bases: TGTGCCAGCAGTGAATACGGGCTGGCAAATGAAAAACTGTTTTTT. Protein sequence: CASSEYGLANEKLFF.

This clone was seen only a few times. The V call is TRBV5-1, the J call TRBJ1-1, with 7 positions matching TRBD1. This CDR3 comprises 14 residues. Germline CDR1 SGHRS, CDR2 YFSETQ. Trimming took 4 bases from V and 2 from J; bases not matched to a gene: 5. CDR3 protein: CASSRQGSNTEAFF. For the CDR3, the DNA is TGCGCCAGCAGCCGACAGGGTAGTAACACTGAAGCTTTCTTT.

V usage is TRBV7-9 and J usage is TRBJ1-2; D is unclear. In germline, CDR1 is SEHNR, CDR2 FQNEAQ (reference sequence). V was clipped by 1 base and J by 6 bases, with 9 bases between them. CDR3 length equals 13 residues. In nucleotides, the CDR3 is TGTGCCAGCAGCTTAGGAGATCGGAATGGCTACACCTTC. It translates to CASSLGDRNGYTF.

The rearrangement uses TRBV5-1 and TRBJ2-2; 9 bases are a match to TRBD1. Germline trimming cut 5 bases from V and 3 bases from J; bases unmatched to any gene: 5. The CDR3 spans 15 residues. Germline CDR1 and CDR2: SGHRS and YFSETQ. The CDR3 loop is CASSLGDRDTGELFF. CDR3 coding DNA: TGCGCCAGCAGTCTTGGGGACAGGGACACCGGGGAGCTGTTTTTT.

The chain has TRBV3-1 (or the pseudogene TRBV3-2) and TRBJ2-7; 9 bases are shared with TRBD2. This CDR3 has 18 amino acids. Per the germline V gene, CDR1 is LGHDT and CDR2 is YNNKEL (reference sequence). V lost 5 bases and J lost 6; bases outside the gene matches: 20. This chain's CDR3 is CASSFGTGGGVARGEQYF. CDR3 in DNA: TGTGCCAGCAGCTTCGGGACCGGCGGGGGGGTAGCTCGAGGCGAGCAGTACTTC.

The chain carries TRBV12-3 or TRBV12-4 and TRBJ1-1; no reliable D call. V lost 3 bases to trimming and J lost 1 base, with 6 bases between them. The CDR3 consists of 13 residues. Here the CDR3 DNA reads TGTGCCAGCAGTTTCGCATCGAACACTGAAGCTTTCTTT. Translation gives CASSFASNTEAFF.

By share, this clone counts as medium-sized. This chain uses TRBV3-1 (or the pseudogene TRBV3-2) with TRBJ2-4, with D unclear. Looked up from germline, CDR1 is LGHDT and CDR2 is YNNKEL (reference sequence). The V and J ends lost 5 bases and 0 bases respectively, with 20 bases between them. There are 18 residues in the CDR3. CDR3 residues: CASSATRPGTKAKNIQYF. CDR3 coding DNA: TGTGCCAGCAGCGCGACTCGCCCTGGAACTAAAGCCAAAAACATTCAGTACTTC.

The rearrangement links TRBV3-1 (or the pseudogene TRBV3-2) to TRBJ2-7, with 10 bases that match TRBD2. V shed 5 bases, J shed 2 bases, and the junction held 9 bases outside the gene matches. The V gene's germline CDR1 is LGHDT and CDR2 YNNKEL (reference sequence). This CDR3 contains 16 residues. The CDR3 sequence: CASSRVGTSGAYEQYF. CDR3 bases: TGTGCCAGCAGCAGGGTAGGAACTAGCGGGGCCTACGAGCAGTACTTC.